The 4 T cell receptor beta chains in this list originate from one sample, sequenced in a study of blood T cell repertoires in COVID-19. TCRdb keeps only in-frame clones here, not all; method: immunoSEQ multiplex PCR. The table has some 250,000 clones, about 86% seen once. Sequencing was performed on peripheral blood. The receptors were gathered from a man aged 25 to 40 with active or convalescent COVID-19.

This chain's CDR3 is CASSFQGEGAKNIQYF. CDR3 DNA sequence: TGCGCCAGCAGCTTCCAGGGGGAAGGAGCCAAAAACATTCAGTACTTC. The chain recombines TRBV5-1 with TRBJ2-4; 7 nucleotides line up with TRBD1. Germline V CDR1 and CDR2: SGHRS, YFSETQ. The V and J ends lost 2 bases and 0 bases, in that order; junction bases with no gene match: 5. CDR3 size: 16 residues.

The J gene is TRBJ2-3, the V gene TRBV11-3; 12 bases agree with TRBD2. The V gene's germline CDR1 is SGHNT and CDR2 YENEEA. This CDR3 is 16 amino acids long. V gave up 5 bases and J gave up 3 bases; unmatched junction bases: 6. For the CDR3, the DNA is TGTGCCAGCAGCCGTACTAGCGGGGGGTCGACAGATACGCAGTATTTT. It yields the protein CASSRTSGGSTDTQYF.

The CDR3 DNA follows: TGTGCCATCAGTGGGGACACAAGGAACACTGAAGCTTTCTTT. Encoded protein: CAISGDTRNTEAFF. This sequence joins TRBV10-3 and TRBJ1-1; a weak D match, TRBD1 (6 bases). Per germline, CDR1 ENHRY and CDR2 SYGVKD. Between the trimmed V and J ends, which lost 4 bases and 1 base, there was a span of 10 bases. The CDR3 spans 14 residues.

This chain joins TRBV5-1 and TRBJ1-2; 7 positions agree with TRBD1. The CDR3 runs 14 residues. The V gene end was trimmed by 4 bases and the J gene end by 4 bases; junction bases not matched to a gene: 7. From germline, CDR1 is SGHRS and CDR2 YFSETQ. The CDR3 nucleotides are TGCGCCAGCAGCCTAAACGCAGGGGGCTATGGCTACACCTTC. Translation: CASSLNAGGYGYTF.